The rows below give T cell receptor beta chains drawn from one sample of a study of blood T cell repertoires in COVID-19. The protocol was immunoSEQ multiplex PCR, while the TCRdb copy is restricted to in-frame clones and leaves out a portion. The sample has some 260,000 clones, more than 85% seen once; the top ten hold just under 9%. Sample: PBMCs or T cells enriched from blood (not recorded which). These receptor sequences come from a middle-aged man who had recovered from COVID-19. Both conserved end residues are part of each CDR3. A D gene is named only where the DNA matches it firmly. Size values are once, few and many counts, or a class for expanded clones, and some rows have none.

TRBV27	TRBJ1-4	.	.	CASSPQGFGEKLFF	TGTGCCAGCAGTCCGCAGGGGTTTGGAGAAAAACTGTTTTTT
TRBV5-1	TRBJ2-7	.	TRBD2	CASSLGAAGGFSSLYEQYF	TGCGCCAGCAGCTTGGGGGCTGCGGGGGGGTTCAGCTCACTCTACGAGCAGTACTTC
TRBV10-3	TRBJ2-1	once	TRBD2	CAISESRASGDNNEQFF	TGTGCCATCAGTGAGTCACGGGCTAGCGGAGACAACAATGAGCAGTTCTTC
TRBV6-5	TRBJ1-2	.	TRBD1	CASRRDRAGYTF	TGTGCCAGCAGACGGGACAGGGCTGGCTACACCTTC
TRBV28	TRBJ1-5	.	.	CASSPNQGLNRNQPQHF	TGTGCCAGCAGTCCTAACCAGGGGTTGAACAGGAATCAGCCCCAGCATTTT
TRBV29-1	TRBJ2-7	.	TRBD1	CSVVEGALSYEQYF	TGCAGCGTTGTAGAGGGGGCTCTTTCCTACGAGCAGTACTTC
TRBV11-3	TRBJ1-1	.	TRBD1	CASSLDPYRGSRTEAFF	TGTGCCAGCAGCTTAGATCCCTACAGGGGGAGTAGAACTGAAGCTTTCTTT
TRBV6-1	TRBJ2-7	.	TRBD1	CASSEMVQGVGYEQYF	TGTGCCAGCAGTGAAATGGTACAGGGGGTAGGCTACGAGCAGTACTTC
TRBV27	TRBJ1-1	.	.	CASSSQPRVMNTEAFF	TGTGCCAGCAGTTCCCAGCCCCGGGTGATGAACACTGAAGCTTTCTTT
TRBV30	TRBJ1-2	.	.	CAWSVSATTLSGYTF	TGTGCCTGGAGTGTATCCGCAACTACCCTATCCGGCTACACCTTC
TRBV2	TRBJ1-5	.	TRBD1	CASSEARTGGNQPQHF	TGTGCCAGCAGTGAAGCCAGGACAGGGGGCAATCAGCCCCAGCATTTT
TRBV2	TRBJ1-4	.	.	CASNTNRAAREKLFF	TGTGCCAGCAATACTAACAGGGCGGCACGCGAAAAACTGTTTTTT
TRBV7-3	TRBJ2-1	.	TRBD2	CASSSYGLAGSSYNEQFF	TGTGCCAGCAGCTCTTATGGACTAGCCGGCAGCTCCTACAATGAGCAGTTCTTC
TRBV5-1	TRBJ2-2	.	TRBD2	CASSPWGLAGTGELFF	TGCGCCAGCAGCCCGTGGGGGCTAGCGGGGACCGGGGAGCTGTTTTTT
TRBV6-5	TRBJ1-2	.	.	CASSYEGSYGYTF	TGTGCCAGCAGTTACGAGGGTAGCTATGGCTACACCTTC
TRBV11-3	TRBJ2-1	.	TRBD1	CASSLRDRFYNEQFF	TGTGCCAGCAGCTTAAGGGACAGATTTTATAATGAGCAGTTCTTC
TRBV5-4	TRBJ2-1	.	TRBD1	CASSARQGNWNEQFF	TGTGCCAGCAGCGCGCGACAGGGAAATTGGAATGAGCAGTTCTTC
TRBV7-2	TRBJ1-1	once	.	CASSLGWYGVSMNTEAFF	TGTGCCAGCAGCTTAGGATGGTACGGGGTTAGCATGAACACTGAAGCTTTCTTT
TRBV28	TRBJ2-7	.	.	CASSFAGYRYEQYF	TGTGCCAGCAGTTTCGCGGGCTACCGCTACGAGCAGTACTTC
TRBV11-2	TRBJ1-6	.	.	CASRISGGGGDSPLHF	TGTGCCAGCAGGATAAGTGGGGGGGGCGGTGATTCACCCCTCCACTTT
TRBV28	TRBJ2-7	.	TRBD1	CASSFTLTGGNYEQYF	TGTGCCAGCAGTTTCACCCTGACAGGGGGAAACTACGAGCAGTACTTC
TRBV6-2/TRBV6-3	TRBJ2-3	few	TRBD2	CASSSKFREGPTDTQYF	TGTGCCAGCAGCTCCAAATTCCGGGAGGGCCCTACAGATACGCAGTATTTT
TRBV28	TRBJ1-1	.	.	CASSIIPGAGNTEAFF	TGTGCCAGCAGTATAATACCAGGGGCCGGAAACACTGAAGCTTTCTTT
TRBV5-4	TRBJ2-7	.	.	CASSLDVGWGQTYEQYF	TGTGCCAGCAGCTTGGATGTAGGGTGGGGGCAGACCTACGAGCAGTACTTC
TRBV5-1	TRBJ2-7	.	TRBD1	CASSLTGAPYEQYF	TGCGCCAGCAGCTTGACAGGGGCACCCTACGAGCAGTACTTC
TRBV5-1	TRBJ1-1	.	.	CASSLDTPRTEAFF	TGCGCCAGCAGCTTGGACACTCCGAGGACTGAAGCTTTCTTT
TRBV7-2	TRBJ1-4	few	.	CASSLVVGGPSEKLFF	TGTGCCAGCAGCTTAGTCGTCGGGGGTCCATCTGAAAAACTGTTTTTT
TRBV28	TRBJ2-7	.	TRBD2	CASSRTSGTYEQYF	TGTGCCAGCAGTAGAACTAGCGGTACCTACGAGCAGTACTTC
TRBV15	TRBJ1-3	.	.	CATSLDTISGNTIYF	TGTGCCACCAGCCTGGACACGATCTCTGGAAACACCATATATTTT
TRBV9	TRBJ1-2	.	.	CASSVTREDYGYTF	TGTGCCAGCAGCGTAACCAGGGAGGACTATGGCTACACCTTC
TRBV5-8	TRBJ1-1	few	TRBD1	CASSPLTGGTDTEAFF	TGTGCCAGCAGCCCCCTGACAGGGGGGACGGACACTGAAGCTTTCTTT
TRBV19	TRBJ1-1	.	TRBD1	CASTRGTARMNTEAFF	TGTGCCAGTACAAGAGGGACAGCAAGAATGAACACTGAAGCTTTCTTT
TRBV25-1	TRBJ2-7	once	TRBD1	CASTSDRGYEQYF	TGTGCCAGCACCTCCGACAGGGGCTACGAGCAGTACTTC
TRBV19	TRBJ2-1	.	.	CASSIVEEQFF	TGTGCCAGTAGTATTGTAGAGGAGCAGTTCTTC
TRBV3-1/TRBV3-2	TRBJ2-7	.	TRBD2	CASSQGYSYGGVHEQYF	TGTGCCAGCAGCCAAGGCTACTCTTACGGGGGGGTCCACGAGCAGTACTTC
TRBV7-3	TRBJ2-2	once	TRBD2	CASSLLLAGTGELFF	TGTGCCAGCAGCTTATTACTAGCGGGCACCGGGGAGCTGTTTTTT
TRBV7-9	TRBJ1-1	.	.	CASEQLNTEAFF	TGTGCCAGCGAACAGCTGAACACTGAAGCTTTCTTT
TRBV19	TRBJ2-2	.	TRBD1	CASRSQGDTGELFF	TGTGCCAGTAGGTCACAGGGGGACACCGGGGAGCTGTTTTTT
TRBV4-3	TRBJ2-1	.	TRBD2	CASSQDRRLADEQFF	TGCGCCAGCAGCCAAGATAGGAGACTAGCGGATGAGCAGTTCTTC
TRBV19	TRBJ2-3	once	.	CASSIQSGASTDTQYF	TGTGCCAGTAGTATACAATCAGGGGCTAGCACAGATACGCAGTATTTT
TRBV7-2	TRBJ2-2	.	TRBD2	CASSPSAGAVSTGELFF	TGTGCCAGCAGCCCCTCAGCGGGAGCCGTCTCCACCGGGGAGCTGTTTTTT